This T cell receptor (beta chain) was sequenced for a study of T cells after yellow fever vaccination. Overall study findings and caveats: Post-booster repertoires again held most primary-vaccination clones (roughly 96% CD4, 85% to 90% CD8). Secondary responses were weaker yet peaked faster, day 5 versus 15.

This clonotype was seen only a few times. The antigen is undetermined. The germline V gene has CDR1 SGHVS and CDR2 FNYEAQ. This CDR3 has 17 amino acids. V gave up 5 bases and J gave up 3 bases; unmatched junction bases: 10. TCRdb processed the 5' RACE reads anew with MiXCR; each CDR3 protein has one entry. The data hold over 300,000 distinct CDR3 sequences, with over 4% observed a single time. V and J are TRBV7-6 and TRBJ2-2; 9 bases fit TRBD1. The TCR originated in a man aged 18 to 35 who received the YFV17D yellow fever vaccine. The sample consisted of PBMCs, taken 5 days after the yellow fever booster vaccination. CDR3 sequence (DNA): TGTGCCAGCAGCCGGAGCCTAGACAGGGGGGACACCGGGGAGCTGTTTTTT. It translates to CASSRSLDRGDTGELFF.